This T cell receptor beta chain emerged from a study of cytomegalovirus exposure and HLA in healthy donors. Study-wide points: HLA alleles were associated with 16,951 TCR beta sequences in a later analysis at 0.05 false discovery rate.

Samples came from healthy bone marrow donors. About this clone itself: The antigen is not known.

Use of 60 Vbeta and 13 Jbeta primers characterized the PCR. Sequenced by immunoSEQ multiplex PCR; TCRdb stores in-frame clones only, minus some. The repertoire holds 150,000 to 160,000 clones, with roughly 80% as singletons. The ends were cut back, 1 base at V and 3 bases at J, with 2 bases in the middle. The CDR3 has 12 amino acids. Germline values: CDR1 SGHDT, CDR2 YYEEEE. This clonotype originated in a woman in her forties or fifties in good health and CMV-seropositive. The chain couples TRBV5-6 to TRBJ2-1; D uncertain. Sequencing was performed on PBMCs. In DNA, the CDR3 is TGTGCCAGCAGCTTGTACTACAATGAGCAGTTCTTC. It translates to CASSLYYNEQFF.